One and the same sample provided the 5 T cell receptor beta chains below, sequenced in a study of T cell responses to AZD1222 COVID-19 vaccine. The method was immunoSEQ multiplex PCR; TCRdb's version includes in-frame clones alone and lacks a portion of them. The sample shows roughly 150,000 clones, roughly nine tenths of them seen only once. Sequenced here: peripheral blood, sampled on day 0 of AZD1222 vaccination. The receptors were gathered from an adult in good health.

The J gene is TRBJ1-1, the V gene TRBV28, with 8 bases lining up with TRBD1. CDR1 is MDHEN, CDR2 SYDVKM, per germline. This CDR3 has 13 amino acids. Losses at the gene ends were 2 bases for V and 11 bases for J; bases not matched to a gene: 7. The CDR3 region is CASSLPGQGSAFF. CDR3 in DNA: TGTGCCAGCAGTTTACCAGGACAGGGATCGGCTTTCTTT. The full variable domain, with the rest looked up from reference TRBV28 and TRBJ1-1, is DVKVTQSSRYLVKRTGEKVFLECVQDMDHENMFWYRQDPGLGLRLIYFSYDVKMKEKGDIPEGYSVSREKKERFSLILESASTNQTSMYLCASSLPGQGSAFFGQGTRLTVV.

The chain has TRBV2 and TRBJ2-2, with D unresolved. V lost 7 bases to trimming and J lost 2 bases, with 14 bases between them. The CDR3 totals 15 residues. In germline, CDR1 is SNHLY, CDR2 FYNNEI. The DNA for the CDR3 is TGTGCCAGCAATTCCGAATTCACTAACACCGGGGAGCTGTTTTTT. It encodes CASNSEFTNTGELFF.

The chain has TRBV9 and TRBJ2-3, with 10 bases lining up with TRBD2. The CDR3 runs to 16 residues. Germline V gives CDR1 SGDLS, CDR2 YYNGEE. V dropped 0 bases and J dropped 6; count of bases not matched to a gene: 7. Here the CDR3 reads CASSVVSSGGQDTQYF. The CDR3 coding sequence is TGTGCCAGCAGCGTAGTGTCTAGCGGGGGTCAGGATACGCAGTATTTT. Full variable domain (rest looked up from reference TRBV9 and TRBJ2-3): DSGVTQTPKHLITATGQRVTLRCSPRSGDLSVYWYQQSLDQGLQFLIQYYNGEERAKGNILERFSAQQFPDLHSELNLSSLELGDSALYFCASSVVSSGGQDTQYFGPGTRLTVL.

This chain uses TRBV11-2 with TRBJ2-1, with D uncertain. V was shortened by 5 bases and J by 3 bases, with 2 bases between the two germline ends. This CDR3 is built from 11 residues. Per germline, CDR1 SGHAT and CDR2 FQNNGV. In nucleotides, the CDR3 is TGTGCCAGCAGCCGCTACAATGAGCAGTTCTTC. It specifies CASSRYNEQFF.

This chain joins TRBV20-1 and TRBJ1-4; D not resolved. CDR1 and CDR2 from the germline V gene are DFQATT and SNEGSKA (reference sequence). The V end lost 1 base, the J end lost 7 bases, and 4 bases lay between the germline ends. The CDR3 sequence is 11 residues long. The DNA for the CDR3 is TGCAGTGCTAGAGGTGGTGAAAAACTGTTTTTT. Amino acids: CSARGGEKLFF.